The 23 T cell receptor beta chains given below trace back to one sample, sequenced in a study of T cell clonality in common variable immunodeficiency. Study results and caveats: Common variable immunodeficiency TCR beta sequences reportedly had fewer deletions and N-nucleotide insertions.

Data came from immunoSEQ multiplex PCR; TCRdb stores just in-frame clones and leaves some out. The sample shows some 30,000 clones, no singletons; the ten largest hold around 5%. What these receptors recognize is not known. Sequenced sample: peripheral blood mononuclear cells. The receptor source for this set is a human donor with common variable immunodeficiency.

Only a few counts were recorded for this clone. The sequence runs out 3 residues before the end of the CDR3; the remainder is reconstructed from the germline J gene. The chain links TRBV19 to TRBJ1-5; 7 positions match TRBD1. The V gene's germline CDR1 is LNHDA and CDR2 SQIVND (reference sequence). The CDR3 has 14 residues. V was clipped by 6 bases and J by 7 bases; unmatched bases: 9. This CDR3 reads CASRKQGFEQPQHF. Incomplete CDR3 DNA: TGTGCCAGTAGAAAACAGGGGTTTGAACAGCCC.

This clone occurred a few times. Partial CDR3 DNA: TGTGCCAGCAGCTTAGTGGAGGACAATTCGGGCACTGAA. Its translation is CASSLVEDNSGTE. The entire CDR3 protein reads CASSLVEDNSGTEAFF. The chain joins TRBV7-6 to TRBJ1-1; possibly TRBD1 for D (5 bases). The read finishes 3 residues shy of the CDR3 end, and the germline J gene is used to complete it. Germline V gene data show CDR1 as SGHVS and CDR2 as FNYEAQ. This CDR3 has 16 residues. Trimming took off 1 base at V and 4 bases at J, with 16 bases between the two ends. The whole variable domain, remainder taken from reference TRBV7-6 and TRBJ1-1, is GAGVSQSPRYKVTKRGQDVALRCDPISGHVSLYWYRQALGQGPEFLTYFNYEAQQDKSGLPNDRFSAERPEGSISTLTIQRTEQRDSAMYRCASSLVEDNSGTEAFFGQGTRLTVV.

This clone showed up many times. Read sequence stops 3 residues before the CDR3 end, and the germline J gene provides the missing end. This chain joins TRBV4-1 and TRBJ2-1, with D possibly TRBD1 on 5 matching bases. Between the trimmed V and J ends, which lost 0 bases and 3 bases, there was a span of 6 bases. Germline values: CDR1 MGHRA, CDR2 YSYEKL. The CDR3 sequence is 14 residues long. CDR3 in amino acids: CASSQEQGYNEQFF. The DNA read from the CDR3 is TGCGCCAGCAGCCAAGAGCAGGGCTACAATGAG.

Within the sample, this clone is medium-sized. The missing CDR3 end, 3 residues past where the read stops, is filled in from the germline J gene. V and J are TRBV10-3 and TRBJ2-3; D is possibly TRBD2 (6 bases). Trimming took 3 bases from V and 1 from J, leaving 11 bases between them. In germline, CDR1 is ENHRY, CDR2 SYGVKD. CDR3 size: 15 residues. The CDR3 sequence: CAISDGGQRTDTQYF. The sequenced part of the CDR3 DNA is TGTGCCATCAGTGATGGAGGGCAGCGCACAGATACG.

Comment on this clone: With the read ending 3 residues before the CDR3 end, the germline J gene is used to fill in that end. This chain links TRBV5-4 with TRBJ2-5; D remains ambiguous. V was cut by 1 base and J by 7 bases, with 11 bases left in between. Germline V gene lookup returns CDR1 SGHNT and CDR2 YYREEE (reference sequence). The CDR3 spans 13 residues. The CDR3 protein is CASSLTTPGTQYF. CDR3 bases read: TGTGCCAGCAGCTTGACAACCCCGGGGACC.

In this sample, this clone turned up a few times. The read gets to within 3 residues of the CDR3 end, and the germline J gene fills in the rest. V is TRBV2 and J is TRBJ1-5; 8 bases are shared with TRBD1. J lost 4 bases, V lost 7 bases, and 6 bases had no gene match. The CDR3 covers 14 residues. Germline values: CDR1 SNHLY, CDR2 FYNNEI. Partial CDR3 DNA: TGTGCCAGCACACGGACAGGGAATAATCAGCCC. It encodes CASTRTGNNQP. The full CDR3 protein reads CASTRTGNNQPQHF.

This clone has a handful of counts. Coverage ceases 3 residues before the CDR3 finishes, and the germline J gene fills in the end. The J gene is TRBJ2-3, the V gene TRBV7-2, with 7 bases fitting TRBD2. V shed 3 bases and J 3 bases; nucleotides not matched to a gene: 6. The CDR3 is made up of 15 amino acids. CDR1 is SGHTA and CDR2 is FQGNSA in the germline V gene. The CDR3 bases that were read are TGTGCCAGCAGCTTCACTAGCGCAAAGACAGATACG. Translating it yields CASSFTSAKTDT. The full CDR3 protein is CASSFTSAKTDTQYF.

In this sample, this clone turned up a few times. The CDR3 end is not reached by the read, which stops 3 residues before it; the germline J gene fills it in. This chain connects TRBV30 to TRBJ1-5; D gene ambiguous. The V gene lost 2 bases and the J gene lost 1 base, with 3 bases spanning the gap. CDR1 is GTSNPN, CDR2 SVGIG, per germline (reference sequence). The CDR3 has 12 amino acids. The CDR3 spells CAWSRSNQPQHF. The DNA read from the CDR3 is TGTGCCTGGAGTCGGAGCAATCAGCCC. The entire variable domain, with the rest obtained from reference TRBV30 and TRBJ1-5, is as follows: SQTIHQWPATLVQPVGSPLSLECTVEGTSNPNLYWYRQAAGRGLQLLFYSVGIGQISSEVPQNLSASRPQDRQFILSSKKLLLSDSGFYLCAWSRSNQPQHFGDGTRLSIL.

In this sample, this clone turned up many times. The read ends 3 residues early relative to the CDR3; the germline J gene fills the gap. The genes are TRBV5-1 and TRBJ2-5, with D perhaps matching TRBD1 (5 bases). The length of the CDR3 is 12 residues. V was trimmed by 7 bases and J by 5 bases, leaving 12 bases between them. Germline assignment: CDR1 SGHRS and CDR2 YFSETQ. CDR3 bases read: TGCGCCAGCCATAGACAGAGGGAGACC. This translates into CASHRQRET. The full CDR3 protein reads CASHRQRETQYF.

In its sample, this clone was seen a few times. The read falls 3 residues short of the CDR3 end, and the missing part is taken from the germline J gene. V and J are TRBV5-1 and TRBJ1-6; weak D call: TRBD1 (5 bases). CDR1 is SGHRS and CDR2 is YFSETQ in the germline V gene. The CDR3 consists of 17 residues. Trimming removed 2 bases at V and 0 bases at J, with 12 bases between. CDR3 region: CASSLTAGSSYNSPLHF. The CDR3 bases that were read are TGCGCCAGCAGCTTAACGGCAGGGAGCTCCTATAATTCACCC. The variable domain in full, with the rest retrieved from reference TRBV5-1 and TRBJ1-6, is KAGVTQTPRYLIKTRGQQVTLSCSPISGHRSVSWYQQTPGQGLQFLFEYFSETQRNKGNFPGRFSGRQFSNSRSEMNVSTLELGDSALYLCASSLTAGSSYNSPLHFGNGTRLTVT.

This clone was seen a handful of times. Sequencing ends 3 residues short of the CDR3 end; the germline J gene provides the rest. The V gene is TRBV19, the J gene TRBJ1-1; D is uncertain. The CDR3 is 12 residues long. Germline CDR1 LNHDA, CDR2 SQIVND (reference sequence). V was trimmed by 6 bases and J by 6 bases, leaving 11 bases between them. CDR3 sequence reads: CASRQSPPEAFF. The sequenced part of the CDR3 DNA is TGTGCCAGTAGACAGAGCCCCCCTGAA.

A word on this clone: The CDR3 end lies 3 residues beyond the end of the read and is filled in from the germline J gene. The rearrangement joins TRBV7-3 to TRBJ1-1; D remains ambiguous. This CDR3 is built from 13 residues. Germline-derived CDR1 and CDR2 are SGHTA and FQGTGA. The part of the CDR3 DNA that was read is TGTGCCAGCAGCAATGAAAGAAGAGGTAAA. It yields the protein CASSNERRGK. The whole CDR3 sequence reads CASSNERRGKAFF.

This clone was seen a handful of times. The CDR3 goes on 3 residues after the read ends, and that part is filled in from the germline J gene. The V and J genes are TRBV6-2 or TRBV6-3 and TRBJ1-1; 7 nucleotides match TRBD1. V lost 6 bases, J lost 1 base, and 5 bases stayed unmatched. Germline V lookup: CDR1 MNHEY, CDR2 SVGEGT. The CDR3 length is 14 residues. The CDR3 sequence is CASRSDRRNTEAFF. The sequenced CDR3 bases are TGTGCCAGCAGATCGGACAGGCGGAACACTGAA.

This clone was seen ten or more times. The CDR3 DNA, read in part, is TGTGCCAGCAGTGAACAGGGGAGGACTGGC. As protein: CASSEQGRTG. The whole CDR3 protein is CASSEQGRTGYTF. The V and J genes are TRBV2 and TRBJ1-2; the D gene is possibly TRBD1 (6 bases). The sequence runs out 3 residues before the end of the CDR3; the remainder is reconstructed from the germline J gene. Germline assignment: CDR1 SNHLY and CDR2 FYNNEI. The CDR3 is 13 amino acids. Between the trimmed V and J ends, which lost 2 bases and 7 bases, there was a span of 11 bases.

This clone was counted only a few times. Coverage ceases 3 residues before the CDR3 finishes, and the germline J gene fills in the end. This chain joins TRBV7-3 and TRBJ2-1; maybe TRBD2 (6 bases). The V gene lost 3 bases and the J gene lost 4 bases, with 13 bases spanning the gap. CDR3 length: 15 amino acids. Germline V CDR1 and CDR2: SGHTA, FQGTGA. The part of the CDR3 DNA that was read is TGTGCCAGCAGCTTCGGGGACTCCCGATACAATGAG. Amino acids: CASSFGDSRYNE. The full CDR3 is CASSFGDSRYNEQFF.

As to this clone: The read ends 3 residues shy of where the CDR3 ends; the end is completed using the germline J gene. V gene TRBV7-9 combines with J gene TRBJ1-4; D may be TRBD1 (6 bases). Trimming pared 6 bases from V and 8 bases from J, leaving 19 bases between. CDR1 SEHNR and CDR2 FQNEAQ come from the germline V gene (reference sequence). The CDR3 loop spans 15 amino acids. The CDR3 protein is CASRSQQGNREKLFF. CDR3 DNA, as far as it was read: TGTGCCAGCAGATCCCAACAGGGAAATCGGGAAAAA.

This clone was seen repeatedly, ten times or more. The read stops 3 residues short of the end of the CDR3; the missing end is completed from the germline J gene. This chain joins TRBV5-1 and TRBJ1-2; D gene ambiguous. V lost 0 bases and J 3 bases, leaving 9 bases between the germline ends. Germline lookup yields CDR1 SGHRS and CDR2 YFSETQ. The CDR3 length is 14 residues. The CDR3 DNA, read in part, is TGCGCCAGCAGCTTGGATTCCACACACTATGGC. This encodes CASSLDSTHYG. The whole CDR3 protein is CASSLDSTHYGYTF. Supplemented by reference TRBV5-1 and TRBJ1-2, the full variable domain reads KAGVTQTPRYLIKTRGQQVTLSCSPISGHRSVSWYQQTPGQGLQFLFEYFSETQRNKGNFPGRFSGRQFSNSRSEMNVSTLELGDSALYLCASSLDSTHYGYTFGSGTRLTVV.

CDR3 DNA (partial): TGTGCCAGCAGTTACTCCGCGACTAGCGTAGGTGGCGAG. Translating gives CASSYSATSVGGE. The full CDR3 protein is CASSYSATSVGGEQYF. V gene TRBV6-2 or TRBV6-3 combines with J gene TRBJ2-7, with 8 bases fitting TRBD2. The read ends 3 residues early relative to the CDR3; the germline J gene fills the gap. Unmatched junction bases numbered 10, after V lost 0 bases and J lost 6 bases. CDR3 length: 16 residues. Germline values: CDR1 MNHEY, CDR2 SVGEGT.

The sample holds many counts of this clone. With the read ending 3 residues before the CDR3 end, the germline J gene is used to fill in that end. V usage is TRBV14 and J usage is TRBJ1-1; possibly TRBD1 for D (5 bases). CDR1 SGHDN and CDR2 FVKESK come from the germline V gene. The CDR3 has 16 amino acids. V was cut by 0 bases and J by 4 bases, with 15 bases left in between. The covered CDR3 bases are TGTGCCAGCAGCCAAGATGTGACAGCGTGGGGCACTGAA. Its translation is CASSQDVTAWGTE. The entire CDR3 protein reads CASSQDVTAWGTEAFF.

The table lists this clone with many counts. The CDR3 end is not reached by the read, which stops 3 residues before it; the germline J gene fills it in. The chain joins TRBV11-2 to TRBJ1-2; D uncertain. Per the germline V gene, CDR1 is SGHAT and CDR2 is FQNNGV. V was trimmed by 4 bases and J by 4 bases, leaving 16 bases between them. The CDR3 length is 15 residues. CDR3 bases read: TGTGCCAGCAGCTCACTCCAGGAGAAAGTCTATGGC. Its translation: CASSSLQEKVYG. The full CDR3 is CASSSLQEKVYGYTF.

Points on this clone: Read data end 3 residues before the CDR3 end; the end is taken from the germline J gene. The chain joins TRBV19 to TRBJ2-3, with 10 bases that match TRBD2. Germline loops: CDR1 LNHDA, CDR2 SQIVND (reference sequence). J gave up 4 bases and V 3 bases, and 16 bases lay outside the gene matches. The CDR3 has 19 amino acids. This chain's CDR3 is CASSISTSGASSGADTQYF. The part of the CDR3 DNA that was read is TGTGCCAGTAGTATTTCTACTAGCGGGGCCTCGTCAGGTGCAGATACG.

The sample holds many counts of this clone. The CDR3 end falls 3 residues outside the read, so it is completed with the germline J gene. The chain couples TRBV19 to TRBJ2-1; 7 positions agree with TRBD2. From germline, CDR1 is LNHDA and CDR2 SQIVND (reference sequence). Trimming took 6 bases from V and 4 from J; bases not matched to a gene: 12. This CDR3 region has 16 residues. CDR3 region: CASSPELGGGYNEQFF. CDR3 DNA (partial): TGTGCCAGTAGCCCCGAGTTGGGGGGGGGATACAATGAG.

This clone occurred a few times. The sequenced fragment ends 3 residues before the CDR3 boundary, so the rest is inferred from the germline J gene. The chain couples TRBV6-2 or TRBV6-3 to TRBJ2-1; D not resolved. The germline V gene encodes CDR1 MNHEY and CDR2 SVGEGT. V was pared by 6 bases and J by 4 bases, with 4 bases between. The CDR3 contains 11 residues. The CDR3 sequence is CASRLYNEQFF. CDR3 DNA (partial): TGTGCCAGCAGATTATACAATGAG.